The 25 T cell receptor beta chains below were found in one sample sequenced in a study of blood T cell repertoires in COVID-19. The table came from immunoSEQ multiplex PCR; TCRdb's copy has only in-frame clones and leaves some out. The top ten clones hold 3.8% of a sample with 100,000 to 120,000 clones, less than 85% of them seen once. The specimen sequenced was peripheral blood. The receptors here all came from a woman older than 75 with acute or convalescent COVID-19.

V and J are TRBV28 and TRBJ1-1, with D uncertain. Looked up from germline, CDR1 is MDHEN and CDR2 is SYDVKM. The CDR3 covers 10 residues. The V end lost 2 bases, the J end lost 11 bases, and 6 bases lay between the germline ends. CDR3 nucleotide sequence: TGTGCCAGCAGTTTAGAGCGGGCTTTCTTT. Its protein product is CASSLERAFF.

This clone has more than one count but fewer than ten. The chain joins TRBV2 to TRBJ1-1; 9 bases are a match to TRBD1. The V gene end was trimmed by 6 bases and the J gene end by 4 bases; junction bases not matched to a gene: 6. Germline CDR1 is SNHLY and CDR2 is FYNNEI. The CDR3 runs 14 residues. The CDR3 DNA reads TGTGCCAGCAGGGGAAGACAGGGGGGCACTGAAGCTTTCTTT. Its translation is CASRGRQGGTEAFF.

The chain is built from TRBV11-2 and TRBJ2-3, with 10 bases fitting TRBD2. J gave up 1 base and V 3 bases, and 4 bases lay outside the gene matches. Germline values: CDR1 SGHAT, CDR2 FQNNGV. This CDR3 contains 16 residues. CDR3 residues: CASSLRLAGGTDTQYF. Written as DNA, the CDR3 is TGTGCCAGCAGCTTGCGACTAGCGGGCGGCACAGATACGCAGTATTTT.

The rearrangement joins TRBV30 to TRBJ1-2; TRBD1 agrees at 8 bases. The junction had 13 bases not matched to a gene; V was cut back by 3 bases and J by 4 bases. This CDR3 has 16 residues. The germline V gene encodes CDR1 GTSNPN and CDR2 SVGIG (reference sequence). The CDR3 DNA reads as TGTGCCTGGAGGGGTGACAGGGGAGTTAGCCTCTATGGCTACACCTTC. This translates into CAWRGDRGVSLYGYTF.

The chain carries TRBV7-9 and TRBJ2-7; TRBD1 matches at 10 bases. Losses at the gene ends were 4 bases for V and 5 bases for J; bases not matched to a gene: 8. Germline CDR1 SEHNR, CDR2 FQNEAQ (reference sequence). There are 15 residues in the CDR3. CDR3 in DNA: TGTGCCAGCAGCTCTCTGGGACAGGGGCGTGACGAGCAGTACTTC. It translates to CASSSLGQGRDEQYF. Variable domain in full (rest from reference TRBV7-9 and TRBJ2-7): DTGVSQNPRHKITKRGQNVTFRCDPISEHNRLYWYRQTLGQGPEFLTYFQNEAQLEKSRLLSDRFSAERPKGSFSTLEIQRTEQGDSAMYLCASSSLGQGRDEQYFGPGTRLTVT.

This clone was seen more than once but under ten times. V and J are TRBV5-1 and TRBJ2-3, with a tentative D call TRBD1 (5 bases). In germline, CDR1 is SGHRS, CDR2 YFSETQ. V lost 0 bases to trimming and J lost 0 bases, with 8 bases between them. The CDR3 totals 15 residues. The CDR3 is CASSLGQSSTDTQYF. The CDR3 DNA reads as TGCGCCAGCAGCTTGGGACAGTCTAGCACAGATACGCAGTATTTT. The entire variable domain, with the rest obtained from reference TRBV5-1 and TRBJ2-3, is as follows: KAGVTQTPRYLIKTRGQQVTLSCSPISGHRSVSWYQQTPGQGLQFLFEYFSETQRNKGNFPGRFSGRQFSNSRSEMNVSTLELGDSALYLCASSLGQSSTDTQYFGPGTRLTVL.

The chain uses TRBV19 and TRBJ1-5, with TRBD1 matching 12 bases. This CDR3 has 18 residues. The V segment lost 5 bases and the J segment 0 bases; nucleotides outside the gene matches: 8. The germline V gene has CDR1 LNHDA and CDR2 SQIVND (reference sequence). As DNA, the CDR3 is TGTGCCAGTAGTCTAGGGACAGGGGGCATGGTTAGCAATCAGCCCCAGCATTTT. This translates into CASSLGTGGMVSNQPQHF.

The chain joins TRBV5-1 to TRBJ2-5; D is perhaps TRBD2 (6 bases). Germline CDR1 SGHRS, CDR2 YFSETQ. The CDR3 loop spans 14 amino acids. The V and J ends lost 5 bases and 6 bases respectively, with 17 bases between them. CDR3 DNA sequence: TGCGCCAGCAGTGAAACCGCTAGCGAACAGACCCAGTACTTC. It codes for CASSETASEQTQYF.

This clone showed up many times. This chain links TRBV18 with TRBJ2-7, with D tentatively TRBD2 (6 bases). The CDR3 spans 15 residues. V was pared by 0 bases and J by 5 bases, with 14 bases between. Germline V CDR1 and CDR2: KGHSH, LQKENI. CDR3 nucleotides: TGTGCCAGCTCACCACCTAACGCGGAGGGAAACGAGCAGTACTTC. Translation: CASSPPNAEGNEQYF. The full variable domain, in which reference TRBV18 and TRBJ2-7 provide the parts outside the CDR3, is NAGVMQNPRHLVRRRGQEARLRCSPMKGHSHVYWYRQLPEEGLKFMVYLQKENIIDESGMPKERFSAEFPKEGPSILRIQQVVRGDSAAYFCASSPPNAEGNEQYFGPGTRLTVT.

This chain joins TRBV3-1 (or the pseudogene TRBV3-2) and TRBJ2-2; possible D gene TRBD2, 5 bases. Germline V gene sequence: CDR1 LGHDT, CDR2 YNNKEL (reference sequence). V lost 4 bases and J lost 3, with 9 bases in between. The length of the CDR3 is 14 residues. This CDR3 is CASSRGVDTGELFF. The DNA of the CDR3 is TGTGCCAGCAGCCGGGGAGTGGACACCGGGGAGCTGTTTTTT.

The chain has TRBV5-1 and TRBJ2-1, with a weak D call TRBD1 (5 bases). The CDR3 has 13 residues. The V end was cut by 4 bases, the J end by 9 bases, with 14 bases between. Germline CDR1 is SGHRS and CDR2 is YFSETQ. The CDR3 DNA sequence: TGCGCCAGCAGCCCCGACCCAGGGCGTGAGCAGTTCTTC. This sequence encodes CASSPDPGREQFF.

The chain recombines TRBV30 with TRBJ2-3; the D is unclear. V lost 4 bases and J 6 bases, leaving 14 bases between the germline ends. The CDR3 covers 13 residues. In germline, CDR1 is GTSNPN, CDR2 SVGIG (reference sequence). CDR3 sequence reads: CAWTLTSRDTQYF. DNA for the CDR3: TGTGCCTGGACCCTTACTTCCAGGGATACGCAGTATTTT.

This chain's CDR3 is CASSLELAGGLSYEQYF. The CDR3 nucleotides read TGTGCCAGCAGCTTGGAACTAGCGGGGGGGCTCTCCTACGAGCAGTACTTC. This rearrangement joins TRBV7-2 to TRBJ2-7; 13 nucleotides line up with TRBD2. The CDR3 runs 17 residues. Germline lookup yields CDR1 SGHTA and CDR2 FQGNSA. Trimming cost V 3 bases and J 0 bases; bases outside gene matches: 5.

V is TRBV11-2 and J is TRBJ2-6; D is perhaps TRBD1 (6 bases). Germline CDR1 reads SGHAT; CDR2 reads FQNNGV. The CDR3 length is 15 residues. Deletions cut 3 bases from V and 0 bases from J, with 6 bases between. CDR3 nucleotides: TGTGCCAGCAGCTTGGACAGCTCTGGGGCCAACGTCCTGACTTTC. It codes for CASSLDSSGANVLTF.

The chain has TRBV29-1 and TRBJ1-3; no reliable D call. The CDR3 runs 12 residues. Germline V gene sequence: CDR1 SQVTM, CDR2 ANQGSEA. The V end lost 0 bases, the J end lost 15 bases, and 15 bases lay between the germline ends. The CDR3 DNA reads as TGCAGCGTTGAAGAGGTGGAGCAGCTTCGATATTTT. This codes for CSVEEVEQLRYF.

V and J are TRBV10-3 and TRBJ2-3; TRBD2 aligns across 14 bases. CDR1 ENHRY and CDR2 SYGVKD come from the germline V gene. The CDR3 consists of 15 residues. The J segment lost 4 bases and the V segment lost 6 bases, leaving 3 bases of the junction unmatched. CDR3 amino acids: CAISSGLAGADTQYF. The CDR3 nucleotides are TGTGCCATCAGCTCGGGACTAGCGGGGGCAGATACGCAGTATTTT.

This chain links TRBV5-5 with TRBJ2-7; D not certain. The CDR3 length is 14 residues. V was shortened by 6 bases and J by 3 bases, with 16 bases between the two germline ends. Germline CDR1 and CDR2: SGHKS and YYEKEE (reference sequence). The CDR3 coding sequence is TGTGCCAGCACCTATTCGATAATCGGCTACGAGCAGTACTTC. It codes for CASTYSIIGYEQYF.

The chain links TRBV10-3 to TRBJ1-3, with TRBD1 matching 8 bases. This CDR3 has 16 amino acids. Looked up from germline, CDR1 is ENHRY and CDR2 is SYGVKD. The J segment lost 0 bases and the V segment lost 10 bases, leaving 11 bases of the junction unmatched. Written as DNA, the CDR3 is TGTGCCAGCAGCTCGGGACAGGCTAACTCTGGAAACACCATATATTTT. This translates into CASSSGQANSGNTIYF.

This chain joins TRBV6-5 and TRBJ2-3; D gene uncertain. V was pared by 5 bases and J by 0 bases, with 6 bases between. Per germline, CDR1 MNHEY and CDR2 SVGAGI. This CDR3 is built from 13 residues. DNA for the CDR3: TGTGCCAGCAGTAGCGTTAGCACAGATACGCAGTATTTT. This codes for CASSSVSTDTQYF.

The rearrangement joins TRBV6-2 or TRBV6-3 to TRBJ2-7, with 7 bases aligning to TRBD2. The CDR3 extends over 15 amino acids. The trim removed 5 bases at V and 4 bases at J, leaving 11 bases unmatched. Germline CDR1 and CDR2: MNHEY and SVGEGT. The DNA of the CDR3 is TGTGCCAGCAGTACCCTCCGGGCGGGACTATACGAGCAGTACTTC. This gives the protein CASSTLRAGLYEQYF.

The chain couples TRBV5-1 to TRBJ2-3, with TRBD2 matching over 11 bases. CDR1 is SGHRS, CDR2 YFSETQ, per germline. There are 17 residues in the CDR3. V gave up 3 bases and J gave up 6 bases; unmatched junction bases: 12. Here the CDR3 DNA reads TGCGCCAGCAGCTGGGAGGGACTAGCGGCTCCCAGGGATACGCAGTATTTT. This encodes CASSWEGLAAPRDTQYF.

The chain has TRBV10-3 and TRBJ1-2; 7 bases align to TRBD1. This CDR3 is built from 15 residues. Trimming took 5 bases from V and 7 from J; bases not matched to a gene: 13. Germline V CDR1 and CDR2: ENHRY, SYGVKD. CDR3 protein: CAISPLGQASSGYTF. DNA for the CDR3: TGTGCCATCAGTCCTCTAGGACAGGCGTCATCTGGCTACACCTTC.

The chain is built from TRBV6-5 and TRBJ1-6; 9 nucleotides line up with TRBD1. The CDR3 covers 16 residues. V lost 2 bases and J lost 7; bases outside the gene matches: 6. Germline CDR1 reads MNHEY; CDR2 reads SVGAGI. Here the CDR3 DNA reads TGTGCCAGCAGTTACACGACCGGGACAGGGAATTCACCCCTCCACTTT. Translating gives CASSYTTGTGNSPLHF.

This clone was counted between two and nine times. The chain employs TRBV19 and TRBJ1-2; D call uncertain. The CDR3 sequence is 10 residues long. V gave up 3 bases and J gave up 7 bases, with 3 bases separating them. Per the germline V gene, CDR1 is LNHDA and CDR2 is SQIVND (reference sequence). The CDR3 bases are TGTGCCAGTAGTATCCGTGGCTACACCTTC. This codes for CASSIRGYTF.

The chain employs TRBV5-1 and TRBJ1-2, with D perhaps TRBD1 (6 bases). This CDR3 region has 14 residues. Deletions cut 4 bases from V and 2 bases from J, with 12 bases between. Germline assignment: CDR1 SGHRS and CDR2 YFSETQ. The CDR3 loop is CASSGGQINYGYTF. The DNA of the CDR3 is TGCGCCAGCAGCGGAGGACAGATCAACTATGGCTACACCTTC.